This is a list of T cell receptor beta chains from one sample in a study of tumor-infiltrating lymphocytes in primary liver carcinoma. One entry per CDR3 protein, called by TCRdb with MiXCR from the multiplex PCR reads. The table shows about 78,000 distinct CDR3 sequences, with over 70% occurring only once. The specimen sequenced was liver tumor tissue from sampling region 4. The receptors stem from an older woman with primary liver carcinoma and hepatitis B virus infection. The CDR3 runs from the conserved cysteine through the conserved F or W. Fields, in order: J gene, D gene, V gene, clone size, CDR3 protein, CDR3 DNA. A D gene is named only where the DNA matches it firmly. Rows give clone size only sometimes, using once, few, many, or a class for an expanded clone.

j_call: TRBJ2-2
d_call: NA
v_call: TRBV12-3/TRBV12-4
clone_size: many
cdr3_aa: CASSLSGPRAGELFF
cdr3_nt: TGTGCCAGCAGTTTATCGGGACCCCGGGCCGGGGAGCTGTTTTTT

j_call: TRBJ2-2
d_call: NA
v_call: TRBV18
clone_size: NA
cdr3_aa: CARSPPGGANTGELFF
cdr3_nt: TGTGCCCGCTCACCACCTGGCGGGGCGAACACCGGGGAACTGTTTTTT

j_call: TRBJ1-2
d_call: TRBD1
v_call: TRBV2
clone_size: NA
cdr3_aa: CASRGPQGYYGYTF
cdr3_nt: TGTGCCAGCAGGGGCCCACAGGGGTACTATGGCTACACCTTC

j_call: TRBJ2-3
d_call: NA
v_call: TRBV5-1
clone_size: NA
cdr3_aa: CASSLGRESDTQYF
cdr3_nt: TGCGCCAGCAGCTTGGGGCGGGAATCAGATACGCAGTATTTT

j_call: TRBJ1-1
d_call: TRBD1
v_call: TRBV6-2/TRBV6-3
clone_size: many
cdr3_aa: CASTLGQGNTEAFF
cdr3_nt: TGTGCCAGCACCTTAGGACAGGGGAACACTGAAGCTTTCTTT

j_call: TRBJ1-2
d_call: TRBD1
v_call: TRBV4-1
clone_size: NA
cdr3_aa: CASSARRGGGYTF
cdr3_nt: TGCGCCAGTAGCGCCCGCAGGGGGGGAGGCTACACCTTC

j_call: TRBJ2-1
d_call: NA
v_call: TRBV12-3/TRBV12-4
clone_size: few
cdr3_aa: CASSLTHEQFF
cdr3_nt: TGTGCCAGCAGTTTAACCCATGAGCAGTTCTTC

j_call: TRBJ2-5
d_call: NA
v_call: TRBV2
clone_size: NA
cdr3_aa: CASTASETQYF
cdr3_nt: TGTGCCAGCACCGCGTCTGAGACCCAGTACTTC

j_call: TRBJ2-5
d_call: NA
v_call: TRBV5-1
clone_size: NA
cdr3_aa: CASSLGPQSTDQETQYF
cdr3_nt: TGCGCCAGCAGCTTGGGCCCACAGAGCACAGACCAAGAGACCCAGTACTTC

j_call: TRBJ1-2
d_call: NA
v_call: TRBV5-4
clone_size: NA
cdr3_aa: CASSLVGGAVYGYTF
cdr3_nt: TGTGCCAGCAGCCTTGTCGGAGGGGCGGTCTATGGCTACACCTTC

j_call: TRBJ1-1
d_call: NA
v_call: TRBV9
clone_size: many
cdr3_aa: CASSSPSQGFDTEAFF
cdr3_nt: TGTGCCAGCAGCTCCCCCTCGCAGGGATTTGATACTGAAGCTTTCTTT

j_call: TRBJ2-5
d_call: NA
v_call: TRBV5-1
clone_size: many
cdr3_aa: CASSLFQATNTQETQYF
cdr3_nt: TGCGCCAGCAGCTTGTTCCAGGCAACGAATACCCAAGAGACCCAGTACTTC

j_call: TRBJ2-7
d_call: TRBD1
v_call: TRBV4-2
clone_size: NA
cdr3_aa: CASSQDPTGGYDQYF
cdr3_nt: TGTGCCAGCAGCCAAGATCCGACAGGGGGCTATGATCAGTACTTC

j_call: TRBJ2-1
d_call: TRBD2
v_call: TRBV7-9
clone_size: NA
cdr3_aa: CASTFDGGRANEQFF
cdr3_nt: TGTGCCAGCACCTTCGACGGGGGGAGAGCGAATGAGCAGTTCTTC

j_call: TRBJ2-2
d_call: NA
v_call: TRBV29-1
clone_size: NA
cdr3_aa: CSVERQGIGELFF
cdr3_nt: TGCAGCGTTGAGCGGCAGGGGATCGGGGAGCTGTTTTTT

j_call: TRBJ1-3
d_call: NA
v_call: TRBV12-3/TRBV12-4
clone_size: NA
cdr3_aa: CASSLPKVREGNTIYF
cdr3_nt: TGCGCCAGCAGTCTCCCCAAGGTCAGGGAGGGAAACACCATATATTTT

j_call: TRBJ2-3
d_call: TRBD2
v_call: TRBV11-2
clone_size: NA
cdr3_aa: CASSLTGGTYTQCF
cdr3_nt: TGTGCCAGCAGCTTAACGGGGGGGACATACACGCAGTGTTTT

j_call: TRBJ1-2
d_call: TRBD1
v_call: TRBV28
clone_size: few
cdr3_aa: CASSDRGRKSYTF
cdr3_nt: TGTGCCAGCAGTGACAGGGGGCGGAAGAGCTACACCTTC

j_call: TRBJ1-1
d_call: TRBD1
v_call: TRBV10-3
clone_size: NA
cdr3_aa: CAISTRDRGGTEAFF
cdr3_nt: TGTGCCATCAGTACAAGGGACAGGGGTGGGACTGAAGCTTTCTTT

j_call: TRBJ2-3
d_call: NA
v_call: TRBV11-1
clone_size: NA
cdr3_aa: CVSSLLFSLGDTQYF
cdr3_nt: TGTGTCAGCAGCTTGCTATTTTCTCTCGGAGATACTCAGTATTTT

j_call: TRBJ2-5
d_call: TRBD1
v_call: TRBV29-1
clone_size: NA
cdr3_aa: CSVEGTGEQETQYF
cdr3_nt: TGCAGCGTTGAAGGGACAGGGGAACAAGAGACCCAGTACTTC

j_call: TRBJ2-5
d_call: TRBD1
v_call: TRBV11-2
clone_size: NA
cdr3_aa: CASGRDRGETQYF
cdr3_nt: TGTGCAAGCGGCCGGGACAGAGGAGAGACCCAGTACTTC

j_call: TRBJ2-5
d_call: NA
v_call: TRBV29-1
clone_size: few
cdr3_aa: CSIFISGLETQYF
cdr3_nt: TGCAGCATCTTCATATCGGGTTTGGAGACCCAGTACTTC

j_call: TRBJ1-5
d_call: TRBD1
v_call: TRBV10-3
clone_size: NA
cdr3_aa: CAISAGQGGSSNLPQHF
cdr3_nt: TGTGCCATCAGTGCCGGACAGGGCGGATCGAGCAATCTGCCCCAACATTTT

j_call: TRBJ2-3
d_call: TRBD1
v_call: TRBV11-2
clone_size: once
cdr3_aa: CVSCLDREIGTQYF
cdr3_nt: TGTGTCAGCTGCTTAGACAGGGAGATCGGTACGCAGTATTTT

j_call: TRBJ2-6
d_call: NA
v_call: TRBV28
clone_size: NA
cdr3_aa: CARSRPESGANVLTF
cdr3_nt: TGTGCCAGGAGCCGACCGGAATCTGGGGCCAACGTCCTGACTTTC

j_call: TRBJ2-5
d_call: NA
v_call: TRBV6-5
clone_size: NA
cdr3_aa: CASSYGSSEGFQETQYF
cdr3_nt: TGTGCCAGCAGTTACGGCTCTAGTGAGGGCTTCCAAGAGACCCAGTACTTC

j_call: TRBJ2-7
d_call: NA
v_call: TRBV12-2
clone_size: NA
cdr3_aa: CVSRLVRPKRSSSYGQYF
cdr3_nt: TGTGTAAGTCGCTTAGTGCGGCCCAAGCGGTCGAGCTCCTACGGGCAGTACTTC

j_call: TRBJ2-3
d_call: TRBD2
v_call: TRBV7-9
clone_size: few
cdr3_aa: CASSPSGSTDTRYF
cdr3_nt: TGTGCCAGCAGCCCTAGCGGGAGCACAGATACGCGGTATTTT

j_call: TRBJ2-3
d_call: NA
v_call: TRBV5-4
clone_size: NA
cdr3_aa: CASSLSRRGGTDTQYF
cdr3_nt: TGTGCCAGTAGCCTGAGCAGGAGGGGTGGGACAGATACGCAGTATTTT

j_call: TRBJ2-5
d_call: TRBD1
v_call: TRBV12-3/TRBV12-4
clone_size: NA
cdr3_aa: CASSDARTGQETQYF
cdr3_nt: TGTGCCAGCAGTGATGCCAGGACAGGACAAGAGACCCAGTACTTC

j_call: TRBJ1-4
d_call: NA
v_call: TRBV6-5
clone_size: many
cdr3_aa: CASSYSGYEKLFF
cdr3_nt: TGTGCCAGCAGTTACTCAGGGTATGAAAAACTGTTTTTT

j_call: TRBJ2-5
d_call: TRBD2
v_call: TRBV29-1
clone_size: NA
cdr3_aa: CSVAIRTSVEETQYF
cdr3_nt: TGCAGCGTAGCCATCCGGACTAGCGTTGAAGAGACCCAGTACTTC

j_call: TRBJ2-1
d_call: TRBD2
v_call: TRBV11-3
clone_size: NA
cdr3_aa: CAGSSIAGAQVVKQFF
cdr3_nt: TGTGCCGGCAGCTCGATAGCGGGAGCGCAAGTTGTTAAGCAGTTCTTC

j_call: TRBJ2-7
d_call: NA
v_call: TRBV14
clone_size: many
cdr3_aa: CASSRQRGGQLYF
cdr3_nt: TGTGCCAGCAGCCGACAAAGGGGGGGCCAGCTATACTTC

j_call: TRBJ2-1
d_call: TRBD1
v_call: TRBV28
clone_size: many
cdr3_aa: CASSRGTGGFF
cdr3_nt: TGTGCCAGCAGTCGTGGGACAGGCGGATTCTTC

j_call: TRBJ2-7
d_call: NA
v_call: TRBV6-1
clone_size: NA
cdr3_aa: CASSDQWMSGQCF
cdr3_nt: TGTGCCAGCAGCGACCAATGGATGAGCGGGCAGTGCTTC

j_call: TRBJ2-1
d_call: TRBD2
v_call: TRBV6-4
clone_size: many
cdr3_aa: CASSDGLAGTQFF
cdr3_nt: TGTGCCAGCAGTGACGGACTAGCGGGAACGCAGTTCTTC

j_call: TRBJ2-4
d_call: TRBD2
v_call: TRBV6-5
clone_size: NA
cdr3_aa: CVSRYLAGDGNIQYF
cdr3_nt: TGTGTCAGCCGTTACCTAGCGGGAGACGGGAACATTCAGTACTTC